This TCR beta chain stems from a study of patients and donors after allogeneic stem cell transplantation. TCRdb recomputed calls from the RT-PCR reads with MiXCR, one row per CDR3 protein. The data hold around 12,000 distinct CDR3 sequences, with 20% to 25% observed a single time. Sequenced material: blood, either unsorted or a sorted T cell fraction (not recorded which). The source of this sequence is a human donor who was either an allogeneic HSCT recipient or a stem cell or donor lymphocyte infusion donor (not recorded which). It is not recorded whose cells these are; they may come from a transplant donor.

CDR3 nucleotides: TGCAGTGCTAGTTGGACTAGCGCTACCACAGATACGCAGTATTTT. Translating it yields CSASWTSATTDTQYF. The chain joins TRBV20-1 to TRBJ2-3; 9 positions agree with TRBD2. CDR3 length: 15 residues. The trim removed 3 bases at V and 2 bases at J, leaving 6 bases unmatched. Germline-derived CDR1 and CDR2 are DFQATT and SNEGSKA (reference sequence).